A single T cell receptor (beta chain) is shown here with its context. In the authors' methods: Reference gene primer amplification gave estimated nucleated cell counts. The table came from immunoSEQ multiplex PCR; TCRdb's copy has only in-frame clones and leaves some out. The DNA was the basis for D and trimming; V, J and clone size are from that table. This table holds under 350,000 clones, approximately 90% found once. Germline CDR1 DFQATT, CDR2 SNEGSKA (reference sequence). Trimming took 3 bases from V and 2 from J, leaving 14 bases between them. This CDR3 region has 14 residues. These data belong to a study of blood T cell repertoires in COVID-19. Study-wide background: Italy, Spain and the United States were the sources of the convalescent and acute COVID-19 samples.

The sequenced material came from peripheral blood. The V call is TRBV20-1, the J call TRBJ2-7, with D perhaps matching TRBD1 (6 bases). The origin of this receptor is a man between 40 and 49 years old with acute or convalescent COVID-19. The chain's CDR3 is CSASFPGVTYEQYF. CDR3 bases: TGCAGTGCTAGTTTTCCAGGGGTCACCTACGAGCAGTACTTC.